These 27 T cell receptor beta chains originate from one sample sequenced in a study of post-analysis software for immune sequencing data. Study conclusions and caveats: In patients, a few TRBV segments were more frequent than in controls, with TRBV5-6, TRBV5-1 and TRBV20-1 among them.

These TCRs are of unknown antigen specificity. Unique molecular identifiers featured in each of the TCR beta cDNA libraries. Each CDR3 protein gets one entry after TCRdb re-called the PCR reads with MiXCR. The sample consists of roughly 670,000 distinct CDR3 sequences, more than 50% of them appearing once. Sequences were obtained from blood. The source of these receptors is a girl aged 2 to 10 with multiple sclerosis.

The CDR3 bases are TGTGCCAGCAGTTTCGGCGGGGACAGCTCCTACAATGAGCAGTTCTTC. It translates to CASSFGGDSSYNEQFF. This sequence joins TRBV12-3 or TRBV12-4 and TRBJ2-1; perhaps TRBD1 as D (7 bases). With 3 bases removed from V and 0 bases from J, the gap between germline ends came to 12 bases. The CDR3 loop spans 16 amino acids.

In this sample, this clonotype turned up once. The chain recombines TRBV10-3 with TRBJ2-5; 7 nucleotides align to TRBD1. The CDR3 is 13 amino acids. CDR1 is ENHRY and CDR2 is SYGVKD in the germline V gene. After removal of 6 bases from V and 5 bases from J, the junction contained 6 bases not matched to a gene. CDR3 sequence: CAISSDREETQYF. The CDR3 DNA sequence: TGTGCCATCAGCTCTGACAGGGAGGAGACCCAGTACTTC.

This clonotype came up a few times. The V call is TRBV20-1, the J call TRBJ2-5; a weak D match, TRBD1 (6 bases). This CDR3 region has 14 residues. Germline-derived CDR1 and CDR2 are DFQATT and SNEGSKA (reference sequence). Trimming shortened V by 3 bases and J by 5 bases, and 16 bases separated the two germline ends. This CDR3 reads CSASPGVIEETQYF. The CDR3 nucleotides read TGCAGTGCTAGTCCAGGGGTGATTGAGGAGACCCAGTACTTC.

For the CDR3, the DNA is TGCAGTGCTATATATAGCGGGAGATCCTACAATGAGCAGTTCTTC. It encodes CSAIYSGRSYNEQFF. The rearrangement links TRBV20-1 to TRBJ2-1; 9 nucleotides align to TRBD2. The CDR3 extends over 15 amino acids. J was trimmed by 1 base and V by 4 bases; bases with no gene match: 5. Per the germline V gene, CDR1 is DFQATT and CDR2 is SNEGSKA (reference sequence).

The genes are TRBV2 and TRBJ2-1; TRBD2 matches 14 bases. Trimming removed 8 bases from V and 7 bases from J; junction bases left unmatched: 7. The CDR3 is 15 amino acids. Germline CDR1 and CDR2: SNHLY and FYNNEI. CDR3 DNA: TGTGCCAGCTCAGATGGGACTAGCGGGAGAAATGAGCAGTTCTTC. Its translation is CASSDGTSGRNEQFF.

This clonotype has more than one count but fewer than ten. The J gene is TRBJ2-5, the V gene TRBV7-9; the D is unclear. The V end was cut by 11 bases, the J end by 4 bases, with 5 bases between. The CDR3 runs 9 residues. Germline V gives CDR1 SEHNR, CDR2 FQNEAQ (reference sequence). This chain's CDR3 is CAVGETQYF. DNA for the CDR3: TGTGCCGTCGGAGAGACCCAGTACTTC. Based on the CDR3 plus reference TRBV7-9 and TRBJ2-5, the full variable domain is DTGVSQNPRHKITKRGQNVTFRCDPISEHNRLYWYRQTLGQGPEFLTYFQNEAQLEKSRLLSDRFSAERPKGSFSTLEIQRTEQGDSAMYLCAVGETQYFGPGTRLLVL.

This clonotype was picked up one time. The chain is built from TRBV29-1 and TRBJ2-7; no reliable D call. Between the trimmed V and J ends, which lost 7 bases and 12 bases, there was a span of 16 bases. There are 10 residues in the CDR3. The germline V gene has CDR1 SQVTM and CDR2 ANQGSEA. The CDR3: CSGSSETPYF. In DNA, the CDR3 is TGCAGCGGTAGTAGTGAGACCCCGTACTTC.

CDR3 sequence reads: CASSLFGSRELFF. The CDR3 DNA follows: TGTGCCAGCAGTTTATTCGGGTCCAGGGAGCTGTTTTTT. The chain combines TRBV27 with TRBJ2-2, with D unclear. Germline lookup yields CDR1 MNHEY and CDR2 SMNVEV (reference sequence). Trimming removed 1 base at V and 9 bases at J, with 9 bases between. The CDR3 loop spans 13 amino acids.

This clonotype showed up just a few times. The rearrangement joins TRBV25-1 to TRBJ2-6; 7 positions agree with TRBD1. V gave up 0 bases and J gave up 1 base; unmatched junction bases: 6. CDR1 and CDR2 (germline): MGHDK, SYGVNS. The CDR3 consists of 18 residues. The CDR3 coding sequence is TGTGCCAGCAGTGAATATTGGACAGGCTTATCTGGGGCCAACGTCCTGACTTTC. Amino acid sequence: CASSEYWTGLSGANVLTF. Full variable domain (remainder filled in from reference TRBV25-1 and TRBJ2-6): EADIYQTPRYLVIGTGKKITLECSQTMGHDKMYWYQQDPGMELHLIHYSYGVNSTEKGDLSSESTVSRIRTEHFPLTLESARPSHTSQYLCASSEYWTGLSGANVLTFGAGSRLTVL.

CDR3 sequence reads: CSARKNGNEQYF. CDR3 nucleotides: TGCAGCGCCCGGAAGAACGGTAACGAGCAGTACTTC. This chain joins TRBV29-1 and TRBJ2-7; no clear D. The CDR3 length is 12 residues. The V gene's germline CDR1 is SQVTM and CDR2 ANQGSEA. V lost 7 bases and J lost 5, with 15 bases in between.

J is TRBJ2-4 and V is TRBV5-1; no reliable D call. The CDR3 sequence is 13 residues long. Trimming shortened V by 0 bases and J by 9 bases, and 10 bases separated the two germline ends. Germline V gene sequence: CDR1 SGHRS, CDR2 YFSETQ. CDR3 DNA sequence: TGCGCCAGCAGCTTGGACCTAGATACCATTCAGTACTTC. It encodes CASSLDLDTIQYF.

This clonotype was seen a few times. This rearrangement joins TRBV18 to TRBJ2-7; D is perhaps TRBD2 (5 bases). The CDR3 has 17 amino acids. V was clipped by 0 bases and J by 2 bases, with 17 bases between them. Germline values: CDR1 KGHSH, CDR2 LQKENI. CDR3 loop: CASSPPPDRDWTYEQYF. CDR3 sequence (DNA): TGTGCCAGCTCACCACCTCCGGACCGGGATTGGACCTACGAGCAGTACTTC.

The V gene is TRBV4-2, the J gene TRBJ2-1, with a possible D match to TRBD2 (5 bases). Trimming removed 6 bases at V and 0 bases at J, with 18 bases between. The CDR3 runs 17 residues. Looked up from germline, CDR1 is LGHNA and CDR2 is YNFKEQ. CDR3 nucleotides: TGTGCCAGCAGAAAATCGGCTCGGGGTAGCTCCTACAATGAGCAGTTCTTC. This sequence encodes CASRKSARGSSYNEQFF.

This chain links TRBV12-3 or TRBV12-4 with TRBJ2-1, with D hard to call. The CDR3 spans 17 residues. Deletions cut 6 bases from V and 8 bases from J, with 26 bases between. The CDR3 here is CASSSFMSAVLIHEQFF. In DNA, the CDR3 is TGTGCCAGCAGCTCCTTCATGTCGGCAGTCCTCATCCATGAGCAGTTCTTC.

V is TRBV11-2 and J is TRBJ2-1; TRBD2 matches at 15 bases. This CDR3 is 16 amino acids long. Trimming took 5 bases from V and 5 from J; bases not matched to a gene: 4. Germline V lookup: CDR1 SGHAT, CDR2 FQNNGV. The DNA of the CDR3 is TGTGCCAGCAGCGTCGGACTAGCGGGGGGGAACAATGAGCAGTTCTTC. It is translated as CASSVGLAGGNNEQFF.

V and J are TRBV12-3 or TRBV12-4 and TRBJ1-4; tentative D call: TRBD1 (5 bases). V lost 3 bases and J 8 bases, leaving 13 bases between the germline ends. The CDR3 loop spans 14 amino acids. The CDR3 region has the DNA TGTGCCAGCAGTTTCTCAGGGACGTCCGAAAAACTGTTTTTT. Translated: CASSFSGTSEKLFF.

This clonotype was found once. V usage is TRBV11-2 and J usage is TRBJ2-7; weak D call: TRBD2 (5 bases). This CDR3 has 14 residues. CDR1 is SGHAT, CDR2 FQNNGV, per germline. The V end lost 5 bases, the J end lost 1 base, and 12 bases lay between the germline ends. The CDR3 DNA reads as TGTGCCAGCAGCCCAGGCTCGGGGTCCTACGAGCAGTACTTC. Residues: CASSPGSGSYEQYF.

V and J are TRBV27 and TRBJ2-4, with 8 positions matching TRBD1. Germline-derived CDR1 and CDR2 are MNHEY and SMNVEV (reference sequence). Trimming cost V 4 bases and J 9 bases; bases outside gene matches: 11. The CDR3 sequence is 15 residues long. For the CDR3, the DNA is TGTGCCAGCAGTTCTAGACAGGGGAGTACGGGCATTCAGTACTTC. Its protein is CASSSRQGSTGIQYF.

The chain employs TRBV18 and TRBJ2-3; 9 bases align to TRBD2. V dropped 3 bases and J dropped 2; count of bases not matched to a gene: 6. Germline values: CDR1 KGHSH, CDR2 LQKENI. The CDR3 runs to 16 residues. The chain's CDR3 is CASSPPGLAYTDTQYF. The CDR3 DNA reads as TGTGCCAGCTCACCGCCCGGACTAGCGTACACAGATACGCAGTATTTT. The full variable domain, completed using reference TRBV18 and TRBJ2-3, is NAGVMQNPRHLVRRRGQEARLRCSPMKGHSHVYWYRQLPEEGLKFMVYLQKENIIDESGMPKERFSAEFPKEGPSILRIQQVVRGDSAAYFCASSPPGLAYTDTQYFGPGTRLTVL.

The chain couples TRBV6-5 to TRBJ2-3; tentatively, D is TRBD1 (5 bases). Trimming cost V 2 bases and J 5 bases, with 11 bases left between them. Germline V gene data show CDR1 as MNHEY and CDR2 as SVGAGI. The CDR3 has 14 amino acids. CDR3 bases: TGTGCCAGCAGTTACACCGCAGGGTTAGATACGCAGTATTTT. It encodes CASSYTAGLDTQYF.

Remarks on this clonotype: The CDR3 does not end in the conserved phenylalanine or tryptophan, so this is likely a read error. Here the CDR3 DNA reads TGTGCCACCAGTGAGGCGGGGCGAAGCAATGAGCAGTTCTGC. Protein product: CATSEAGRSNEQFC. The chain recombines TRBV24-1 with TRBJ2-1; TRBD2 is a possible D gene (6 bases). Germline CDR1 reads KGHDR; CDR2 reads SFDVKD. V lost 4 bases, J lost 6 bases, and 12 bases lay in between. The CDR3 contains 14 residues.

This clonotype was seen a few times. CDR3 loop: CASSYSSREGGNSPLHF. As DNA, the CDR3 is TGTGCCAGCAGTTACTCTTCCCGGGAAGGCGGTAATTCACCCCTCCACTTT. The chain is built from TRBV6-5 and TRBJ1-6, with D hard to call. The V gene lost 0 bases and the J gene lost 6 bases, with 15 bases spanning the gap. Germline loops: CDR1 MNHEY, CDR2 SVGAGI. This CDR3 has 17 residues.

The chain couples TRBV5-1 to TRBJ2-7, with 10 bases that match TRBD2. Germline CDR1 SGHRS, CDR2 YFSETQ. This CDR3 comprises 16 residues. The junction had 11 bases not matched to a gene; V was cut back by 1 base and J by 7 bases. The CDR3 nucleotides are TGCGCCAGCAGCTTGCCCGTCCTAGCGGGAGTTCAGGAGCAGTACTTC. It specifies CASSLPVLAGVQEQYF.

The chain carries TRBV21-1 and TRBJ2-7; the table names TRBD2, a call not compared with the DNA. TRBV21-1 is classified as a pseudogene. The CDR3 runs 14 residues. The CDR3 is CASSVQGGRNEQYF. CDR3 DNA sequence: TGTGCCAGCAGCGTCCAAGGAGGTAGAAACGAGCAGTACTTC.

Here the CDR3 DNA reads TGCGCCAGCAGCTTGACTAGCGGGAGCTCCTACGAGCAGTTCTTC. Encoded protein: CASSLTSGSSYEQFF. The rearrangement uses TRBV5-1 and TRBJ2-1; 11 bases map to TRBD2. The CDR3 is 15 amino acids. CDR1 SGHRS and CDR2 YFSETQ come from the germline V gene. V shed 1 base, J shed 10 bases, and the junction held 7 bases outside the gene matches.

The chain joins TRBV20-1 to TRBJ1-2; perhaps TRBD1 as D (6 bases). Germline CDR1 reads DFQATT; CDR2 reads SNEGSKA (reference sequence). This CDR3 has 14 amino acids. V lost 3 bases and J 0 bases, leaving 11 bases between the germline ends. The DNA of the CDR3 is TGCAGTGCTAGTGCGGGGGCAACTAACTATGGCTACACCTTC. Translation: CSASAGATNYGYTF.

For this clonotype: One junction end disagrees with the germline gene, perhaps due to a read error. In DNA, the CDR3 is TGCAGGGCTAGAGATCAGCGGGAGGGGTACATTCAGTACTTC. Translating gives CRARDQREGYIQYF. The chain recombines TRBV20-1 with TRBJ2-4, with 10 bases lining up with TRBD2. The CDR3 sequence is 14 residues long. The germline V gene encodes CDR1 DFQATT and CDR2 SNEGSKA (reference sequence).